Listed here is a single T cell receptor beta chain. This entry is derived from a study of blood T cell repertoires in COVID-19. Background on the study: Samples came from the United States, Italy and Spain, spanning acute and convalescent COVID-19. From T cells, B-cell-depleted T cells, or PBMCs came the material, which was cDNA or gDNA.

Original processing notes: Reference gene primers were amplified, and this amplification served to estimate nucleated cell counts. Only in-frame clones appear in the TCRdb table, and some are missing; sequencing was by immunoSEQ multiplex PCR. The D gene and trimming were derived from the DNA, and the V and J assignments and clone size from that table. The profile shows a few hundred thousand clones, 87% of them singletons. Sequences were obtained from peripheral blood. The TCR originated in a man aged 40-49 years with active or convalescent COVID-19.

CDR3: CASSPRGRGGWTEAFF. For the CDR3, the DNA is TGTGCCAGCTCCCCCAGGGGGCGAGGTGGGTGGACTGAAGCTTTCTTT. The V call is TRBV18, the J call TRBJ1-1; 8 nucleotides align to TRBD1. J gave up 5 bases and V 6 bases, and 14 bases lay outside the gene matches. The V gene's germline CDR1 is KGHSH and CDR2 LQKENI. The CDR3 extends over 16 amino acids.